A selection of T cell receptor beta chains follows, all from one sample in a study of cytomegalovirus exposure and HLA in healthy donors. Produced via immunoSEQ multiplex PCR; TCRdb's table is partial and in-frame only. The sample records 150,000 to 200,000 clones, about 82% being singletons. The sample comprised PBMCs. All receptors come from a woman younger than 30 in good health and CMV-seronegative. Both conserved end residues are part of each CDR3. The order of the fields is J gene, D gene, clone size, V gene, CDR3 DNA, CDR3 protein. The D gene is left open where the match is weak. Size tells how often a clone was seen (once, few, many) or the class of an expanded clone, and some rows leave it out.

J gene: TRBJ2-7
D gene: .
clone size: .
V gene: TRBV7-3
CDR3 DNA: TGTGCCAGCAGCGCCGGTGGGGCAGGAGGGGCCCTGAACTTC
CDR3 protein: CASSAGGAGGALNF

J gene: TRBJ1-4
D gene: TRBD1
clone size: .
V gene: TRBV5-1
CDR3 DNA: TGCGCCAGCAGCCTAGGGACAGGGGGCCATCAAGGAAAACTGTTTTTT
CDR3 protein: CASSLGTGGHQGKLFF

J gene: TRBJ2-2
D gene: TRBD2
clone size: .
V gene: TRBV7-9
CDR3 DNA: TGTGCCAGCAGCTCGACTAGCGGGCTTACCGGGGAGCTGTTTTTT
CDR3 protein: CASSSTSGLTGELFF

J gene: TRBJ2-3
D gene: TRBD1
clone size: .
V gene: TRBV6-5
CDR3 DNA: TGTGCCAGCAGCTTCGGGACAGGGGCTTTTAATACGCAGTATTTT
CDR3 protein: CASSFGTGAFNTQYF

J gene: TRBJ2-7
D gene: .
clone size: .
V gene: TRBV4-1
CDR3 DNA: TGCGCCAGCAGGCTACGAACAGGGAACTACGAGCAGTACTTC
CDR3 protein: CASRLRTGNYEQYF

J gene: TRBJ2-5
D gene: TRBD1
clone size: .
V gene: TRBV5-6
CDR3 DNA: TGTGCCAGCAGCGGAGCCGGACAGGGAAGTAGAGAGACCCAGTACTTC
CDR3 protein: CASSGAGQGSRETQYF

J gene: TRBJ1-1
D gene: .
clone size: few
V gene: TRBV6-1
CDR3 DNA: TGTGCCAGCAGGGGCGGACAGTACACTGAAGCTTTCTTT
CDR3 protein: CASRGGQYTEAFF

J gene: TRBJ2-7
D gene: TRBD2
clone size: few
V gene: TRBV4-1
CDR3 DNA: TGCGCCAGCAGCCAAGCTATCCCAGCGGGAGCACCCGAGCAGTACTTC
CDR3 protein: CASSQAIPAGAPEQYF

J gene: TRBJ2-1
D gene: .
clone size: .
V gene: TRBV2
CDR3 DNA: TGTGCCAGCAGGGCGGATGTCTCCTACAATGAGCAGTTCTTC
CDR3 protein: CASRADVSYNEQFF

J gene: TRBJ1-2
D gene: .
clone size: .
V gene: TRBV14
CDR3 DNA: TGTGCCAGCAGCCATACGACAGGACCTGAAGGTGGCTACACCTTC
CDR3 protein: CASSHTTGPEGGYTF